The 5 T cell receptor beta chains below were found in one sample sequenced in a study of control samples from healthy donors and cancer patients. The method was immunoSEQ multiplex PCR; TCRdb's version includes in-frame clones alone and lacks a portion of them. The table lists roughly 190,000 clones, roughly nine tenths of them singletons, with around 1.9% in the top ten. Source material: blood. The source is a man younger than 40 in good health.

The chain couples TRBV20-1 to TRBJ1-4; D gene ambiguous. V was clipped by 3 bases and J by 8 bases, with 7 bases between them. The CDR3 contains 11 residues. Per germline, CDR1 DFQATT and CDR2 SNEGSKA (reference sequence). The CDR3 loop is CSASGKEKLFF. The CDR3 nucleotides read TGCAGTGCTAGCGGGAAAGAAAAACTGTTTTTT.

This chain's CDR3 is CASSKEVGRGPYEQYF. DNA of the CDR3: TGTGCCAGCAGCAAAGAGGTTGGCAGGGGCCCCTACGAGCAGTACTTC. The chain joins TRBV21-1 to TRBJ2-7; TRBD1 reflects the table's D call only, with no check against the DNA. TRBV21-1 is flagged as a pseudogene. This CDR3 is built from 16 residues.

This rearrangement joins TRBV5-8 to TRBJ1-1, with TRBD1 identical over 8 bases. The CDR3 consists of 14 residues. V shed 0 bases and J 11 bases; nucleotides not matched to a gene: 9. Germline CDR1 and CDR2: SGHTS and YDEGEE. The CDR3 region is CASSLGFIGTGAFF. The CDR3 nucleotides read TGTGCCAGCAGCTTGGGGTTCATAGGGACAGGCGCTTTCTTT. Filled out from reference TRBV5-8 and TRBJ1-1, the complete variable domain reads EAGVTQSPTHLIKTRGQQATLRCSPISGHTSVYWYQQALGLGLQFLLWYDEGEERNRGNFPPRFSGRQFPNYSSELNVNALELEDSALYLCASSLGFIGTGAFFGQGTRLTVV.

V is TRBV27 and J is TRBJ2-3, with unresolved D. The length of the CDR3 is 14 residues. V lost 2 bases, J lost 4 bases, and 10 bases lay in between. Germline V gene sequence: CDR1 MNHEY, CDR2 SMNVEV (reference sequence). The CDR3 DNA sequence: TGTGCCAGCAGTTTAGAAGGCCTGGCAGATACGCAGTATTTT. Its protein is CASSLEGLADTQYF.

The chain joins TRBV7-9 to TRBJ1-2; D call uncertain. This CDR3 contains 15 residues. The germline V and J ends were trimmed by 4 bases and 4 bases, with 16 bases remaining between them. Germline CDR1 SEHNR, CDR2 FQNEAQ (reference sequence). The CDR3 bases are TGTGCCAGCAGCTATGGGGATAACCGATTCTATGGCTACACCTTC. As protein: CASSYGDNRFYGYTF.